This record concerns one T cell receptor (beta chain) sequence. There are 18 residues in the CDR3. The V end lost 4 bases, the J end lost 4 bases, and 27 bases lay between the germline ends. Germline V lookup: CDR1 SGDLS, CDR2 YYNGEE. The data were obtained in a study of T-cell reconstitution after alpha-beta-depleted transplantation in children. Unique molecular identifiers were used to barcode this TCRbeta library. TCRdb recomputed calls from the PCR reads with MiXCR, one row per CDR3 protein. The sample lists a few hundred thousand distinct CDR3 sequences; 13% were seen once. V is TRBV9 and J is TRBJ2-7; tentative D call: TRBD2 (6 bases). This clonotype originated in a male patient aged 10-17 years who had a stem cell transplant for acute myeloid leukemia, so the T cells may come from the graft donor. This specimen was PBMCs, mostly from graft donor cells, taken 360 days after TCRalphabeta/CD19-depleted stem cell transplant. CDR3 DNA: TGTGCCAGCAGCCCAAGCATTATGGGGATGGGGGACTTGTACGAGCAGTACTTC. Amino acid sequence: CASSPSIMGMGDLYEQYF.